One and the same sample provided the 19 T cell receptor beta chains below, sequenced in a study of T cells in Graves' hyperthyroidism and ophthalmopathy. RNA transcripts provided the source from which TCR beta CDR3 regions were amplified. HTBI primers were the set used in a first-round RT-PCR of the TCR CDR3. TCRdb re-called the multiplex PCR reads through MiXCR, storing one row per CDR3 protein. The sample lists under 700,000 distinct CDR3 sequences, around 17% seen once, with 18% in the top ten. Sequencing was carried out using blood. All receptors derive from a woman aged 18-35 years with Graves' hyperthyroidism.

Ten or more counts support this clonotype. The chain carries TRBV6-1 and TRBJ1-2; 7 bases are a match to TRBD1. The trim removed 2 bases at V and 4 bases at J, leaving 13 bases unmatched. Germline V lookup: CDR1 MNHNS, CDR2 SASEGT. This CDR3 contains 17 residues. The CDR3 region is CASSEPEGGTVLYGYTF. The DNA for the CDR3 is TGTGCCAGCAGTGAACCAGAAGGGGGGACAGTCCTCTATGGCTACACCTTC.

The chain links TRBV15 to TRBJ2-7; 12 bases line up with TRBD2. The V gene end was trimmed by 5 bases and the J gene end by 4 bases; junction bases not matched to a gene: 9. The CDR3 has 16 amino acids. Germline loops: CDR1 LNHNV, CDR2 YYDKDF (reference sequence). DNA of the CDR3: TGTGCCACCAGCGCTGAGACTAGCGGGAGTCGGTACGAGCAGTACTTC. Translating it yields CATSAETSGSRYEQYF.

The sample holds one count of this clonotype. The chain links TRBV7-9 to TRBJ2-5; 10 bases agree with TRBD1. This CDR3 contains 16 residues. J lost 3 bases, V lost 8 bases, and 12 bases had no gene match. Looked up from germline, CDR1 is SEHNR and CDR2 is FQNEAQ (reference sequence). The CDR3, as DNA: TGTGCCAGCGTTTCCCAGGGGACAGGGGAAAAAGAGACCCAGTACTTC. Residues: CASVSQGTGEKETQYF.

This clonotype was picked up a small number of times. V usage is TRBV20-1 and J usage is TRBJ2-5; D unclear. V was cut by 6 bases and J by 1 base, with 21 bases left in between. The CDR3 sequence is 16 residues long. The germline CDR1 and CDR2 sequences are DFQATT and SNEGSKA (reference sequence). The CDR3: CSAPPHLPAPQETQYF. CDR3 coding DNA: TGCAGTGCCCCCCCCCACCTTCCCGCCCCCCAAGAGACCCAGTACTTC.

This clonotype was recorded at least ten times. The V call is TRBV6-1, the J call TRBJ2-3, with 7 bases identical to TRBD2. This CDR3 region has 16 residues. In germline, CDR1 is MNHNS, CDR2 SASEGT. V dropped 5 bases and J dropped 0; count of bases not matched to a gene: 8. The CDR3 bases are TGTGCCAGCAGTTTATCGGGAGGTCCTAGCACAGATACGCAGTATTTT. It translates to CASSLSGGPSTDTQYF.

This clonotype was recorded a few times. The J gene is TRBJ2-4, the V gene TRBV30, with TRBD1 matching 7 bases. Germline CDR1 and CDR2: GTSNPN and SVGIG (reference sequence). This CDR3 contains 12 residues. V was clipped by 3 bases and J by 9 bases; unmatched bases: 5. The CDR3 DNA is TGTGCCTGGAGCGTAAACAGGGGCATTCAGTACTTC. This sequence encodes CAWSVNRGIQYF.

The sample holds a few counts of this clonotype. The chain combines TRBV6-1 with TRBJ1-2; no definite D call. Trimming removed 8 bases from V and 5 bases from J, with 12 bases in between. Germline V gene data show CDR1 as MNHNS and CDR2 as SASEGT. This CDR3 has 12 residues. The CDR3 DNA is TGTGCCAGCCTCGAACCAACATATGGCTACACCTTC. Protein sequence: CASLEPTYGYTF.

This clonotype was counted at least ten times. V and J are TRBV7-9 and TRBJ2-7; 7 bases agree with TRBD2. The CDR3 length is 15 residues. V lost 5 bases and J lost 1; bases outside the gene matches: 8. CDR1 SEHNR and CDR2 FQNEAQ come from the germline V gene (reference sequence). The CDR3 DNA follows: TGTGCCAGCAGCGGGGAGGGCTTCCCATCCTACGAGCAGTACTTC. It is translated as CASSGEGFPSYEQYF.

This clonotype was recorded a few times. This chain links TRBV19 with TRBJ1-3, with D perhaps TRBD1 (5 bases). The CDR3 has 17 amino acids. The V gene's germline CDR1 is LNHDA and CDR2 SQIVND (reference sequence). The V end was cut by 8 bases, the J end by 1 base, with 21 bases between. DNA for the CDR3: TGTGCCAGTCAGACGGGACCGAACCACTTGTCTGGAAACACCATATATTTT. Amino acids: CASQTGPNHLSGNTIYF.

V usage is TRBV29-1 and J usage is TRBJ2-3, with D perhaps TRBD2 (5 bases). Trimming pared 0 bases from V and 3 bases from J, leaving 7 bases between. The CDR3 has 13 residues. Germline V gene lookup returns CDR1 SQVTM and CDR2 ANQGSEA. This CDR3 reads CSVEDSGTDTQYF. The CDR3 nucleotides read TGCAGCGTTGAAGATTCGGGGACAGATACGCAGTATTTT.

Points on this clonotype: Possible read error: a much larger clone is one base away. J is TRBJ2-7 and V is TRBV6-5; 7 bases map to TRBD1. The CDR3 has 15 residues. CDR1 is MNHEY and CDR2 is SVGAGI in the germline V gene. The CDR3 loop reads CVSSQGTVLYYEQYF. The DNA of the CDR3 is TGTGTCAGCAGTCAAGGGACAGTATTATACTACGAGCAGTACTTC.

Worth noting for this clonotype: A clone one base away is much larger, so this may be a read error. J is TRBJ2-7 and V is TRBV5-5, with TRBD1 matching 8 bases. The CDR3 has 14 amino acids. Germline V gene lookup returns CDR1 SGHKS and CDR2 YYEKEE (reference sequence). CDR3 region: CGSSFGTGYYEQYF. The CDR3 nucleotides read TGTGGCAGCAGCTTCGGGACAGGATACTACGAGCAGTACTTC.

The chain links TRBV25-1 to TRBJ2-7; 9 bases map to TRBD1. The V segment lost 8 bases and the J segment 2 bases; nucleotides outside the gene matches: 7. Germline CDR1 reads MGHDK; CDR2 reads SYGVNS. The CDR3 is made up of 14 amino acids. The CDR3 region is CASPLGTGPYEQYF. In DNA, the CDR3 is TGTGCCAGCCCGCTCGGGACAGGGCCCTACGAGCAGTACTTC.

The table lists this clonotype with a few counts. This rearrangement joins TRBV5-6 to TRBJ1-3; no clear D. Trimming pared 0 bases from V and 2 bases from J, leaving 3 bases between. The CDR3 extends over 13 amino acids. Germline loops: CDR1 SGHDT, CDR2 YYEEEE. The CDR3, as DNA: TGTGCCAGCAGCTTGGAAGCTGGAAACACCATATATTTT. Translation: CASSLEAGNTIYF.

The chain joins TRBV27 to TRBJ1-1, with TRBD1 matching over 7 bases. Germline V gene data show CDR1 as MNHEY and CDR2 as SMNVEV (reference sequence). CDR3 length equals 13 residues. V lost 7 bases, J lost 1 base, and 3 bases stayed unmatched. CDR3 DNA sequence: TGTGCCAGCACGGACAGGCCGAACACTGAAGCTTTCTTT. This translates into CASTDRPNTEAFF.

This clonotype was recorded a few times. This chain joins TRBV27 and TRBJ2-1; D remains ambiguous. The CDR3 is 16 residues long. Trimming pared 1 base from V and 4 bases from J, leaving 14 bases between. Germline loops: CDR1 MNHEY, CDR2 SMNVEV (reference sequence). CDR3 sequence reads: CASSLLRWSSYNEQFF. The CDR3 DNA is TGTGCCAGCAGTTTATTGCGGTGGTCCTCGTACAATGAGCAGTTCTTC.

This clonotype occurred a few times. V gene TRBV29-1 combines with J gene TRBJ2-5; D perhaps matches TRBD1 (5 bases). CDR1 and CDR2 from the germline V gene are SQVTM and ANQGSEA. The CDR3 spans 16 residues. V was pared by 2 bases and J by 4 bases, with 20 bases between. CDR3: CSVEILGSGRGETQYF. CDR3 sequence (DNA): TGCAGCGTTGAAATACTTGGGTCAGGGCGTGGAGAGACCCAGTACTTC.

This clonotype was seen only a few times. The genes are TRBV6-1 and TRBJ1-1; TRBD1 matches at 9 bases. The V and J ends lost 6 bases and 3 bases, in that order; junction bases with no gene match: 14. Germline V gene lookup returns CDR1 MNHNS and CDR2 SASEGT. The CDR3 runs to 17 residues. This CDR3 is CASRAGTGNFWDTEAFF. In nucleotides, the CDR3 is TGTGCCAGCAGAGCCGGGACAGGGAATTTCTGGGACACTGAAGCTTTCTTT.

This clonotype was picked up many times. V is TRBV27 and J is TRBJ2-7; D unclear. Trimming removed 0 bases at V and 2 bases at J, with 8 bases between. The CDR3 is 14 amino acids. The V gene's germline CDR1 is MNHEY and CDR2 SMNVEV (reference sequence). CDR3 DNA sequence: TGTGCCAGCAGTTTATCAGCCAATGCCTACGAGCAGTACTTC. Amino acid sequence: CASSLSANAYEQYF.